This T cell receptor (beta chain) originates from a study of shared clonotypes between healthy human individuals. CDR1 is SGHDT, CDR2 YYEEEE, per germline. There are 16 residues in the CDR3. Trimming at V came to 1 base and at J to 0 bases, leaving 7 bases not matched to a gene. Method: immunoSEQ multiplex PCR; TCRdb's copy keeps in-frame clones and lacks some. The sample has millions of clones, about 92% seen once. The genes are TRBV5-6 and TRBJ2-7; 7 nucleotides align to TRBD2. What was sequenced was naive CD4+ T cells from PBMCs. Subset given: CD45RA+ positively selected. The receptor was derived from a young man in good health. Some clones in this sample may be carry-over from other donors' samples. CDR3 region: CASSLREAVRSYEQYF. The CDR3 nucleotides are TGTGCCAGCAGCTTGCGGGAGGCGGTGCGCTCCTACGAGCAGTACTTC.